This T cell receptor (beta chain) was captured in a study of CD8+ T cells in alopecia areata. Study-level results: Resident alphabeta T-cell populations of normal skin are likewise subject to sequencing in scalp samples. Clonality was higher in lesional than normal scalp, especially in alopecia totalis/universalis.

Extracted RNA was reverse transcribed, and the resulting cDNA served as sequencing template. Data came from immunoSEQ multiplex PCR; TCRdb stores just in-frame clones and leaves some out. The data contain under 250,000 clones, roughly 57% of them seen just once; the ten biggest clones take up approximately 0.44%. Sorted out of PBMCs were CD4+ T cells and CD8+ T cells. V shed 2 bases and J shed 1 base, with 6 bases lying between them. The CDR3 has 13 amino acids. In germline, CDR1 is GTSNPN, CDR2 SVGIG (reference sequence). Concerning this clone itself: Its specificity is unknown.

The clonotype was recovered from a human donor with alopecia areata. Specimen: CD4+ T cells sorted from blood, collected at week 0. The gene calls are TRBV30 and TRBJ1-5; D gene uncertain. The CDR3 DNA reads TGTGCCTGGAGTTTGAAGAGCAATCAGCCCCAGCATTTT. Protein sequence: CAWSLKSNQPQHF.